This is a list of T cell receptor beta chains from one sample in a study of blood T cells in healthy people across ages. TCRdb analysed the 5' RACE reads with MiXCR anew, one entry per CDR3 protein. The sample carries about 670,000 distinct CDR3 sequences, over 40% recorded once. The sample comprised blood. These receptor sequences come from a man older than 75 in good health. Each CDR3 is given with its conserved first and last residue. Fields, in order: V gene, D gene, J gene, clone size, CDR3 protein, CDR3 DNA. The D gene is left open where the match is weak. Clone sizes are given selectively: once, few, many, or a class where the clone is expanded.

>TRBV6-2/TRBV6-3|.|TRBJ2-3|many
CASSTDEILTDTQYF
TGTGCCAGCAGTACAGACGAGATTCTAACAGATACGCAGTATTTT
>TRBV4-3|.|TRBJ2-7|many
CASSQDAGGTTYEQYF
TGCGCCAGCAGCCAAGATGCCGGAGGAACTACCTACGAGCAGTACTTC
>TRBV4-3|.|TRBJ2-1|few
CASSQDPQRVSSYNEQFF
TGCGCCAGCAGCCAAGATCCTCAGCGGGTGAGCTCCTACAATGAGCAGTTCTTC
>TRBV2|TRBD1|TRBJ2-7|.
CASSEAATGGFYEQYF
TGTGCCAGCAGTGAAGCCGCGACAGGGGGCTTCTACGAGCAGTACTTC
>TRBV3-1|.|TRBJ1-1|once
CASRLGGLNTEAFF
TGTGCCAGCAGACTAGGGGGGCTGAACACTGAAGCTTTCTTT
>TRBV20-1|TRBD1|TRBJ1-4|.
CSATTGTTNEKLFF
TGCAGTGCTACGACAGGGACGACTAATGAAAAACTGTTTTTT
>TRBV12-3/TRBV12-4|TRBD1|TRBJ2-1|once
CASSKGQGTYNEQFF
TGTGCCAGCAGTAAAGGACAGGGGACGTACAATGAGCAGTTCTTC
>TRBV7-2|TRBD2|TRBJ2-3|.
CASSLALAGSADTQYF
TGTGCCAGCAGCTTAGCGCTAGCGGGAAGTGCAGATACGCAGTATTTT
>TRBV28|.|TRBJ1-5|.
CASSSVGGGNQPQHF
TGTGCCAGCAGCAGCGTGGGAGGGGGCAATCAGCCCCAGCATTTT
>TRBV7-2|TRBD1|TRBJ2-1|many
CASSLGQGGNEQFF
TGTGCCAGCAGCTTGGGACAGGGTGGCAATGAGCAGTTCTTC
>TRBV11-1|.|TRBJ2-2|few
CASSFRGTGELFF
TGTGCCAGCAGCTTCCGAGGGACCGGGGAGCTGTTTTTT
>TRBV7-3|.|TRBJ2-3|.
CASSLLSSSDTQYF
TGTGCCAGCAGCTTACTGTCTAGCTCGGATACGCAGTATTTT
>TRBV10-3|.|TRBJ1-1|few
CAIKLLGDTEAFF
TGTGCCATCAAGCTCTTGGGGGACACTGAAGCTTTCTTT
>TRBV27|TRBD1|TRBJ2-7|.
CASSFRTGLGEQYF
TGTGCCAGCAGTTTCCGGACAGGGTTGGGTGAGCAGTACTTC
>TRBV30|.|TRBJ2-7|once
CAWSQDGIYEQYF
TGTGCCTGGAGTCAGGACGGAATATACGAGCAGTACTTC
>TRBV10-3|.|TRBJ2-5|many
CAISDEAPSAGQTQYF
TGTGCCATCAGTGATGAAGCCCCTTCCGCCGGGCAGACCCAGTACTTC
>TRBV6-5|.|TRBJ2-7|few
CASSDQSRSYNEQYF
TGTGCCAGCAGTGACCAGAGCCGCTCCTACAATGAGCAGTACTTC
>TRBV3-1|TRBD2|TRBJ2-3|.
CASSQDEGLSTDTQYF
TGTGCCAGCAGCCAAGACGAGGGACTAAGCACAGATACGCAGTATTTT
>TRBV7-9|.|TRBJ2-5|.
CASSSDGKETQYF
TGTGCCAGCAGCTCGGACGGAAAAGAGACCCAGTACTTC
>TRBV6-5|TRBD2|TRBJ2-6|few
CASSYSSRGTSGRASGANVLTF
TGTGCCAGCAGTTACTCGTCGAGGGGAACTAGCGGGAGGGCCTCAGGGGCCAACGTCCTGACTTTC
>TRBV5-1|TRBD2|TRBJ2-1|few
CASSLETSGGVEQFF
TGCGCCAGCAGCTTGGAGACTAGCGGGGGGGTTGAGCAGTTCTTC
>TRBV20-1|.|TRBJ2-5|.
CSATDQETQYF
TGCAGTGCTACAGACCAAGAGACCCAGTACTTC
>TRBV20-1|.|TRBJ1-4|.
CSAPRGNEKLFF
TGCAGTGCTCCCCGGGGTAATGAAAAACTGTTTTTT
>TRBV5-1|.|TRBJ2-1|.
CASSLVYAGKQFF
TGCGCCAGCAGCTTGGTTTATGCAGGTAAGCAGTTCTTC
>TRBV6-2/TRBV6-3|.|TRBJ2-3|many
CASRTDRRNSDTQYF
TGTGCCAGCAGAACGGACAGACGAAACTCAGATACGCAGTATTTT
>TRBV7-2|.|TRBJ1-2|many
CASSLPREDNGYTF
TGTGCCAGCAGCTTACCCAGGGAAGATAACGGCTACACCTTC
>TRBV29-1|TRBD1|TRBJ2-7|.
CSGHPYRGRTYEQYF
TGCAGCGGCCACCCGTACAGGGGTCGGACCTACGAGCAGTACTTC
>TRBV7-2|TRBD1|TRBJ2-5|.
CASSLTTGGVKETQYF
TGTGCCAGCAGCCTAACTACAGGGGGCGTTAAAGAGACCCAGTACTTC
>TRBV5-1|.|TRBJ2-3|few
CASSLLLVTDTQYF
TGCGCCAGCAGCTTGCTTCTGGTCACAGATACGCAGTATTTT
>TRBV6-5|TRBD2|TRBJ2-7|.
CASWGGYEQYF
TGTGCCAGCTGGGGGGGCTACGAGCAGTACTTC
>TRBV28|.|TRBJ2-7|.
CASSFGGPSSYEQYF
TGTGCCAGCAGTTTTGGCGGGCCCAGCTCCTACGAGCAGTACTTC
>TRBV11-2|.|TRBJ2-5|few
CASSLNSGQETQYF
TGTGCCAGCAGCTTAAATTCAGGGCAAGAGACCCAGTACTTC
>TRBV7-3|TRBD2|TRBJ2-7|.
CASSSLTSGSSYNEQYF
TGTGCCAGCAGCTCCCTGACCAGCGGGAGCTCCTACAATGAGCAGTACTTC
>TRBV3-1|.|TRBJ2-3|few
CASTKKGVDTQYF
TGTGCCAGCACTAAAAAGGGGGTAGATACGCAGTATTTT
>TRBV7-2|TRBD2|TRBJ2-5|.
CASSFSGRVVRETRYF
TGTGCCAGCAGCTTTAGCGGGAGGGTCGTCCGAGAGACCCGGTACTTC
>TRBV18|.|TRBJ2-7|.
CASSKDRGGYEQYF
TGTGCCAGCTCAAAAGACCGGGGAGGCTACGAGCAGTACTTC
>TRBV7-2|.|TRBJ2-1|.
CASSLLAQEPYNEQFF
TGTGCCAGCAGCTTACTTGCCCAGGAGCCGTACAATGAGCAGTTCTTC
>TRBV11-2|.|TRBJ2-3|few
CASSLDGDSTDTQYF
TGTGCCAGCAGCTTAGACGGGGATAGCACAGATACGCAGTATTTT
>TRBV20-1|TRBD1|TRBJ1-2|many
CSARVGTENGYTF
TGCAGTGCTAGAGTGGGGACAGAAAATGGCTACACCTTC